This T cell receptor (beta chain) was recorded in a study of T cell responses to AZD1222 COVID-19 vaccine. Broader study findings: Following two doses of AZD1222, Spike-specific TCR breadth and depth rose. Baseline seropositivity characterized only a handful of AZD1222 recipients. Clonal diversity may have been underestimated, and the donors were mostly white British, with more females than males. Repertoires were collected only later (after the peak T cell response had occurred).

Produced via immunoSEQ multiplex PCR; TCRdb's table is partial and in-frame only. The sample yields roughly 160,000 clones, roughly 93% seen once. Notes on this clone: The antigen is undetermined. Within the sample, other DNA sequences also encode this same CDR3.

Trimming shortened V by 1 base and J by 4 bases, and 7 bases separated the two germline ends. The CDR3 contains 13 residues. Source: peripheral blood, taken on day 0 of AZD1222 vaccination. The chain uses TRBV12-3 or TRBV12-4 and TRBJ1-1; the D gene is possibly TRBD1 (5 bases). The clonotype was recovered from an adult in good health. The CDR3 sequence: CASSLGGGTEAFF. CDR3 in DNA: TGTGCCAGCAGTTTAGGGGGGGGCACTGAAGCTTTCTTT.